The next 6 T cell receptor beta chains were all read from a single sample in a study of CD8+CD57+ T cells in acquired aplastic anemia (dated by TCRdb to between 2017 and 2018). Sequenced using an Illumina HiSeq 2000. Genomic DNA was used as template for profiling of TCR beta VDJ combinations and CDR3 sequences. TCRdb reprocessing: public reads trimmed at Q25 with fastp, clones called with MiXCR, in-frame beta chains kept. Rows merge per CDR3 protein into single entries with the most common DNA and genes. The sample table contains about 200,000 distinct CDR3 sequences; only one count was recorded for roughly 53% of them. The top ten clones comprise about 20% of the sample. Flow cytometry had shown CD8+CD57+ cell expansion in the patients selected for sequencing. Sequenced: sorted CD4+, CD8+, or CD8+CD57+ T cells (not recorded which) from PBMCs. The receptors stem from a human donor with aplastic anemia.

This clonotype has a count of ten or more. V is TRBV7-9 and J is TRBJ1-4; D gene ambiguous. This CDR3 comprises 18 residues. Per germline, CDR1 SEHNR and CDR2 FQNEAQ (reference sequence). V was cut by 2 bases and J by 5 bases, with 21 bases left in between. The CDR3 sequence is CASSLSRGVSSQNEKLFF. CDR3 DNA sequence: TGTGCCAGCAGCTTATCCCGTGGGGTCAGTTCCCAAAATGAAAAACTGTTTTTT.

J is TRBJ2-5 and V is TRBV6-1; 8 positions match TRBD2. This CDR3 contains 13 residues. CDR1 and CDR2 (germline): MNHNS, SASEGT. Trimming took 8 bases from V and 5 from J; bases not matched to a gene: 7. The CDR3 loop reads CASGGRGVETQYF. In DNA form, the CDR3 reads TGTGCCAGCGGAGGGCGGGGGGTGGAGACCCAGTACTTC.

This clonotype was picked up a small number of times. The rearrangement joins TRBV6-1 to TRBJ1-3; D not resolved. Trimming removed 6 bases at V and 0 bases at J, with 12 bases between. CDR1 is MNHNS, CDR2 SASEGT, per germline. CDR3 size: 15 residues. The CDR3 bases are TGTGCCAGCAGAGGTGGGCTGAGCTCTGGAAACACCATATATTTT. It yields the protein CASRGGLSSGNTIYF.

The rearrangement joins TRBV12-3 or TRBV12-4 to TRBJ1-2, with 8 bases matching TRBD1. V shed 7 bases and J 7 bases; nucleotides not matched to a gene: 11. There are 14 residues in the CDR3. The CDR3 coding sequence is TGTGCCAGCACTACCGGACAGGGCGGTTCTGGCTACACCTTC. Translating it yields CASTTGQGGSGYTF.

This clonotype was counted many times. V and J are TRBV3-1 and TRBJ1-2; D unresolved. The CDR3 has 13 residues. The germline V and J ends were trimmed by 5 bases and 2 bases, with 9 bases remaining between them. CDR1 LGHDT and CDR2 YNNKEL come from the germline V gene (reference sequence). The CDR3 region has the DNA TGTGCCAGCAGCTCTCTGAGCAACTATGGCTACACCTTC. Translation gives CASSSLSNYGYTF.

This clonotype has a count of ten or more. Here the CDR3 reads CASSLEVGSSEAFF. The CDR3 coding sequence is TGTGCCAGCAGCTTAGAAGTGGGGTCGTCTGAAGCTTTCTTT. This chain joins TRBV7-9 and TRBJ1-1; no firm D call. The CDR3 loop spans 14 amino acids. Germline CDR1 is SEHNR and CDR2 is FQNEAQ (reference sequence). Trimming left V 1 base short and J 6 bases short, with 12 bases between. The full variable domain, with the rest looked up from reference TRBV7-9 and TRBJ1-1, is DTGVSQNPRHKITKRGQNVTFRCDPISEHNRLYWYRQTLGQGPEFLTYFQNEAQLEKSRLLSDRFSAERPKGSFSTLEIQRTEQGDSAMYLCASSLEVGSSEAFFGQGTRLTVV.